The 8 T cell receptor beta chains in this list originate from one sample, sequenced in a study of beta chain features in type 1 diabetes. Sequenced material consisted of expressed TCRB transcripts (all of the isolated RNA was reverse transcribed). Data came from immunoSEQ multiplex PCR; TCRdb stores just in-frame clones and leaves some out. The repertoire holds fewer than 350,000 clones, around 19% seen once, with around 0.044% in the top ten. Specimen: naive CD4+ T cells from blood. These TCRs come from a woman under 30 in good health.

The table lists this clone with a count of one. The chain uses TRBV29-1 and TRBJ1-2; 10 bases align to TRBD1. The germline gives CDR1 SQVTM, CDR2 ANQGSEA. With 3 bases clipped from V and 8 bases from J, the junction kept 12 bases outside the gene matches. CDR3 size: 15 residues. The CDR3 here is CSVDGQGGGVAGYTF. The CDR3 DNA reads TGCAGCGTTGACGGACAGGGGGGTGGTGTAGCAGGCTACACCTTC.

The table lists this clone with a few counts. This chain joins TRBV29-1 and TRBJ1-1; 8 nucleotides agree with TRBD1. The trim removed 6 bases at V and 4 bases at J, leaving 13 bases unmatched. Germline CDR1 and CDR2: SQVTM and ANQGSEA. CDR3 length equals 15 residues. In DNA, the CDR3 is TGCAGCGTGACCCTAACCCGGGACAGGTCCACTGAAGCTTTCTTT. Translation: CSVTLTRDRSTEAFF.

This clone was detected a few times. This chain connects TRBV5-4 to TRBJ1-2, with D possibly matching TRBD1 (6 bases). This CDR3 has 15 amino acids. The germline V and J ends were trimmed by 3 bases and 4 bases, with 16 bases remaining between them. CDR1 and CDR2 (germline): SGHNT, YYREEE (reference sequence). CDR3 bases: TGTGCCAGCAGCTCTACAAGTCAGGGGAGCTATGGCTACACCTTC. Translating gives CASSSTSQGSYGYTF.

The V gene is TRBV2, the J gene TRBJ1-3; D is ambiguous. V was shortened by 6 bases and J by 4 bases, with 13 bases between the two germline ends. This CDR3 comprises 14 residues. Germline V lookup: CDR1 SNHLY, CDR2 FYNNEI. The CDR3 nucleotides read TGTGCCAGCAGGCCCGATAGCCCCGGAAACACCATATATTTT. Translating it yields CASRPDSPGNTIYF.

The V gene is TRBV7-9, the J gene TRBJ2-2; perhaps TRBD2 as D (6 bases). Germline V CDR1 and CDR2: SEHNR, FQNEAQ (reference sequence). Trimming stripped 4 bases from V and 6 bases from J, with 15 bases between. CDR3 size: 15 residues. The CDR3 DNA reads as TGTGCCAGCAGCTCCCCCGGGACTCCAGCCGGGGAGCTGTTTTTT. Translated, it gives CASSSPGTPAGELFF. Full variable domain (remainder filled in from reference TRBV7-9 and TRBJ2-2): DTGVSQNPRHKITKRGQNVTFRCDPISEHNRLYWYRQTLGQGPEFLTYFQNEAQLEKSRLLSDRFSAERPKGSFSTLEIQRTEQGDSAMYLCASSSPGTPAGELFFGEGSRLTVL.

The J gene is TRBJ2-7, the V gene TRBV5-4; 8 positions agree with TRBD2. Germline CDR1 and CDR2: SGHNT and YYREEE (reference sequence). This CDR3 has 17 amino acids. With 1 base clipped from V and 2 bases from J, the junction kept 11 bases outside the gene matches. CDR3 in amino acids: CASSLNGASGGPYEQYF. CDR3 DNA sequence: TGTGCCAGCAGCTTGAACGGGGCGTCGGGGGGGCCCTACGAGCAGTACTTC.

The V call is TRBV6-5, the J call TRBJ1-5; D is unclear. Germline V CDR1 and CDR2: MNHEY, SVGAGI. The V end was cut by 5 bases, the J end by 6 bases, with 8 bases between. The CDR3 totals 12 residues. CDR3 loop: CASSRPGQPQHF. CDR3 sequence (DNA): TGTGCCAGCAGTCGCCCGGGTCAGCCCCAGCATTTT.

This clone was detected only a few times. V gene TRBV7-6 combines with J gene TRBJ2-7; weak D call: TRBD2 (6 bases). The ends were cut back, 1 base at V and 5 bases at J, with 12 bases in the middle. Germline V gene sequence: CDR1 SGHVS, CDR2 FNYEAQ. The CDR3 is 14 residues long. CDR3 in amino acids: CASSLEATGDEQYF. CDR3 bases: TGTGCCAGCAGCTTAGAGGCCACGGGGGACGAGCAGTACTTC.